This T cell receptor (beta chain) was documented in a study of T-cell reconstitution after alpha-beta-depleted transplantation in children (dated by TCRdb to about 2016). Turning to the overall study: The study quantitatively tracked T-cell immune reconstitution after TCRalphabeta/CD19-depleted allogeneic hematopoietic cell transplantation in children using TCR repertoire profiling. Here is what the overall study found, with its caveats: Over subsequent months, a decline in hyperexpanded clone frequencies was noted, and after one year, T-cell counts and TCRbeta diversity were mostly ascribed to newly produced T cells. Apparently early alphabetaT-cell count recovery about two months after transplant reportedly relied on only several hundred rapidly expanded clones derived from non-depleted graft cells. In some patients, the high TCRbeta diversity seen at day 60 was put down to recipient T cells and intrathymic progenitors that had survived conditioning.

The library was built by means of PCR. Sequencer: Illumina HiSeq 2500. Molecular barcoding was employed in the preparation of TCR libraries, with unique molecular identifiers being used to normalize TCRbeta repertoire quantification. The public sequencing data were trimmed at Q25 with fastp and processed into clonotypes with MiXCR by TCRdb, which kept only in-frame beta chains. Entries that share a CDR3 protein sequence are merged under the most common genes and DNA. The sample has more than 500,000 distinct CDR3 sequences on record, about 10% of them singletons. The leading ten clones occupy around 15% of the sample. In light of the paper, this sample's treatment or condition label describes: allogeneic hematopoietic cell transplantation with graft depleted of TCRalphabeta T cells and CD19 B cells. TCRalphabeta/CD19-depleted allogeneic hematopoietic cell grafts were given to the transplant recipients, all of whom were children.

The V end loses 3 bases and the J end loses 0 bases, and a stretch of 11 bases separates them. The CDR3 holds 16 amino acids from the cysteine to the phenylalanine. Solely the CDR3 DNA is kept, with 48 bases framed from the first base. The germline V gene (reference sequence) yields SEHNR for CDR1 and FQNEAQ for CDR2. On this clonotype itself: Its antigen target is currently unknown. The input lacks base qualities; no much larger clone sits a single base away.

Source: PBMCs, mostly from graft donor cells, taken 180 days after TCRalphabeta/CD19-depleted stem cell transplant. The chain was built from TRBV7-9 and TRBJ2-2; confidence is insufficient to name the D gene. The receptor comes from a female patient between 2 and 15 years old who had a stem cell transplant for aplastic anemia, so the T cells may come from the graft donor. The CDR3 reads as follows: CASSFPDAANTGELFF. The DNA is as follows: TGTGCCAGCAGCTTTCCTGACGCGGCGAACACCGGGGAGCTGTTTTTT.